The entry below gives a single TCR beta chain sequence along with its context. In the authors' workflow: Amplification of reference gene primers provided the estimated nucleated cell counts. Profiling relied on immunoSEQ multiplex PCR, and the TCRdb table lists in-frame clones only, not all of them. Clone size and V and J calls were adopted from that table, with D and trimming inferred from the DNA. The data contain 50,000 to 60,000 clones, 88% of them singletons. Trimming took 4 bases from V and 0 from J, leaving 11 bases between them. CDR1 MRHNA and CDR2 SNTAGT come from the germline V gene. The length of the CDR3 is 15 residues. The data derive from a study of blood T cell repertoires in COVID-19. Overall study context: The origin of the acute and convalescent COVID-19 samples was the United States, Italy and Spain. From T cells, B-cell-depleted T cells, or PBMCs came the material, which was cDNA or gDNA.

This sequence was found in a man in his 60s with active COVID-19. V and J are TRBV6-4 and TRBJ2-3, with no clear D. Source material: peripheral blood. CDR3: CASSGSLPSTDTQYF. The DNA of the CDR3 is TGTGCCAGCAGTGGTTCTCTACCTAGCACAGATACGCAGTATTTT.